One and the same sample provided the 22 T cell receptor beta chains below, sequenced in a study of blood T cells in healthy people across ages. For the second PCR, which ran for about 6 to 11 cycles, a sample-barcoded 5' primer and a J-beta primer mix were used. MiXCR, run by TCRdb on the 5' RACE reads, gives a single entry per CDR3 protein. The profile covers 950,000 to 1,200,000 distinct CDR3 sequences, with about two fifths appearing a single time and around 13% taken by the ten largest. The sample comprised blood. These receptors were taken from a man aged 18 to 35 in good health.

The chain links TRBV6-2 or TRBV6-3 to TRBJ1-5, with a tentative D call TRBD1 (6 bases). Germline V gives CDR1 MNHEY, CDR2 SVGEGT. This CDR3 has 14 amino acids. Trimming removed 8 bases at V and 3 bases at J, with 14 bases between. CDR3 protein: CASEGDGLNQPQHF. The DNA for the CDR3 is TGTGCCAGCGAGGGGGACGGACTCAATCAGCCCCAGCATTTT.

The chain carries TRBV7-9 and TRBJ1-3, with D possibly TRBD1 on 5 matching bases. CDR3 length: 16 residues. Trimming removed 4 bases at V and 0 bases at J, with 13 bases between. Per the germline V gene, CDR1 is SEHNR and CDR2 is FQNEAQ (reference sequence). The CDR3 region has the DNA TGTGCCAGCAGCTCAACAGGCCAGAACTCTGGAAACACCATATATTTT. Residues: CASSSTGQNSGNTIYF.

This clonotype turned up a few times. V usage is TRBV2 and J usage is TRBJ2-7; 15 bases map to TRBD2. The J call is uncertain, as TRBJ2-5 better fits the DNA end. The CDR3 is 17 amino acids. Germline lookup yields CDR1 SNHLY and CDR2 FYNNEI. The CDR3 region has the DNA TGTGCCAGCAGTTGGACTAGCGGGGGGGCCTCCGTACAGACCCAGTACTTC. This codes for CASSWTSGGASVQTQYF.

The chain employs TRBV5-6 and TRBJ2-7; D is uncertain. The V end lost 7 bases, the J end lost 0 bases, and 11 bases lay between the germline ends. CDR1 is SGHDT, CDR2 YYEEEE, per germline. The CDR3 is 13 amino acids. The CDR3 region has the DNA TGTGCCAGCGGCATACTAAACTCCTACGAGCAGTACTTC. Translating gives CASGILNSYEQYF.

This clonotype was detected a few times. The chain combines TRBV4-3 with TRBJ1-5, with TRBD1 matching over 11 bases. CDR1 and CDR2 from the germline V gene are LGHNA and YSLEER. The CDR3 sequence is 14 residues long. Losses at the gene ends were 0 bases for V and 10 bases for J; bases not matched to a gene: 2. CDR3 protein: CASSQEDRGHPQHF. The CDR3 region has the DNA TGCGCCAGCAGCCAAGAGGACAGGGGGCACCCCCAGCATTTT.

This sequence joins TRBV6-2 or TRBV6-3 and TRBJ2-7, with a possible D match to TRBD1 (5 bases). In germline, CDR1 is MNHEY, CDR2 SVGEGT. Trimming shortened V by 1 base and J by 4 bases, and 11 bases separated the two germline ends. This CDR3 has 14 amino acids. The CDR3 loop is CASSYFGQGYEQYF. The CDR3 region has the DNA TGTGCCAGCAGTTACTTCGGCCAGGGTTACGAGCAGTACTTC.

This clonotype has ten or more counts. J is TRBJ2-1 and V is TRBV10-3, with 11 bases lining up with TRBD2. The J call may be mistaken, given a closer DNA end match to TRBJ2-7. Germline CDR1 reads ENHRY; CDR2 reads SYGVKD. This CDR3 contains 16 residues. CDR3 sequence reads: CAIRPTSGGSYNEQYF. The DNA of the CDR3 is TGTGCCATCAGACCCACTAGCGGGGGTTCCTACAATGAGCAGTACTTC.

Many counts were recorded for this clonotype. Written as DNA, the CDR3 is TGCAGCGTTGAAGATCGCAGGGACTATGGCTACACCTTC. This gives the protein CSVEDRRDYGYTF. This rearrangement joins TRBV29-1 to TRBJ1-2, with TRBD1 as a possible D gene (5 bases). The V end lost 0 bases, the J end lost 3 bases, and 8 bases lay between the germline ends. The CDR3 is made up of 13 amino acids. The V gene's germline CDR1 is SQVTM and CDR2 ANQGSEA. The full variable domain, with the rest looked up from reference TRBV29-1 and TRBJ1-2, is SAVISQKPSRDICQRGTSLTIQCQVDSQVTMMFWYRQQPGQSLTLIATANQGSEATYESGFVIDKFPISRPNLTFSTLTVSNMSPEDSSIYLCSVEDRRDYGYTFGSGTRLTVV.

The chain recombines TRBV4-1 with TRBJ1-6; the D is unclear. Germline CDR1 MGHRA, CDR2 YSYEKL. V shed 0 bases and J shed 5 bases, with 17 bases lying between them. The length of the CDR3 is 18 residues. The CDR3 sequence: CASSQETRQLWDNSPLHF. CDR3 bases: TGCGCCAGCAGCCAAGAAACCCGGCAGCTTTGGGATAATTCACCCCTCCACTTT.

The V and J genes are TRBV6-1 and TRBJ1-1; D remains unclear. Germline V CDR1 and CDR2: MNHNS, SASEGT. The CDR3 has 15 residues. V shed 2 bases and J shed 2 bases, with 12 bases lying between them. CDR3 region: CASSEQPLGNTEAFF. In DNA form, the CDR3 reads TGTGCCAGCAGTGAACAGCCCTTAGGAAACACTGAAGCTTTCTTT.

The chain combines TRBV5-8 with TRBJ1-2; unclear D gene. CDR1 and CDR2 from the germline V gene are SGHTS and YDEGEE. V was shortened by 0 bases and J by 0 bases, with 9 bases between the two germline ends. The CDR3 extends over 15 amino acids. The CDR3: CASSLAGDPNYGYTF. Here the CDR3 DNA reads TGTGCCAGCAGCTTGGCGGGTGACCCTAACTATGGCTACACCTTC.

CDR3 DNA: TGCGCCAGCAGCTGGTCCGGGACAGGGGAAAATGAGCAGTACTTC. This codes for CASSWSGTGENEQYF. The V gene is TRBV5-1, the J gene TRBJ2-5; TRBD1 agrees at 10 bases. V shed 3 bases and J 11 bases; nucleotides not matched to a gene: 13. Germline V gene data show CDR1 as SGHRS and CDR2 as YFSETQ. This CDR3 is built from 15 residues.

This rearrangement joins TRBV5-1 to TRBJ1-2, with D possibly being TRBD1 (6 bases). This CDR3 has 16 residues. V lost 4 bases, J lost 6 bases, and 22 bases lay in between. Germline CDR1 SGHRS, CDR2 YFSETQ. In nucleotides, the CDR3 is TGCGCCAGCAGCACGGGACATCCATGGAGGATGAATGGCTACACCTTC. Translating it yields CASSTGHPWRMNGYTF.

This clonotype was observed a few times. The V gene is TRBV9, the J gene TRBJ2-1, with D possibly TRBD2 on 5 matching bases. V gave up 0 bases and J gave up 13 bases, with 17 bases separating them. This CDR3 contains 14 residues. Germline-derived CDR1 and CDR2 are SGDLS and YYNGEE. The CDR3 nucleotides are TGTGCCAGCAGCGTAGGTGGGGAGATCGAGACCCAGTTCTTC. It specifies CASSVGGEIETQFF.

In its sample, this clonotype was seen a few times. The chain carries TRBV20-1 and TRBJ2-3, with D unclear. From germline, CDR1 is DFQATT and CDR2 SNEGSKA (reference sequence). The germline V and J ends were trimmed by 6 bases and 0 bases, with 7 bases remaining between them. The CDR3 consists of 12 residues. The CDR3 DNA reads TGCAGTGCCCAGTCCAGCACAGATACGCAGTATTTT. It encodes CSAQSSTDTQYF.

The chain recombines TRBV11-1 with TRBJ2-5; TRBD2 aligns across 10 bases. The CDR3 is made up of 15 amino acids. The ends lost 5 bases at V and 11 bases at J; junction bases unmatched: 14. CDR1 is SGHAT, CDR2 FQDESV, per germline (reference sequence). The CDR3 reads CASSPQRGGYNEQYF. The DNA for the CDR3 is TGTGCCAGCAGCCCCCAGCGGGGGGGATACAATGAGCAGTACTTC.

This clonotype has just a few counts. V and J are TRBV10-3 and TRBJ1-5, with D hard to call. Between the trimmed V and J ends, which lost 7 bases and 0 bases, there was a span of 10 bases. Looked up from germline, CDR1 is ENHRY and CDR2 is SYGVKD. CDR3 length equals 14 residues. The CDR3 region is CAITAEYSNQPQHF. DNA for the CDR3: TGTGCCATCACAGCGGAATATAGCAATCAGCCCCAGCATTTT.

This clonotype was recorded once. This chain joins TRBV19 and TRBJ1-1; TRBD1 is a possible D gene (6 bases). The CDR3 has 14 amino acids. Trimming took off 4 bases at V and 3 bases at J, with 12 bases between the two ends. CDR1 and CDR2 from the germline V gene are LNHDA and SQIVND (reference sequence). The CDR3 is CASSTPDSYTEAFF. The DNA of the CDR3 is TGTGCCAGTAGTACCCCGGACAGCTACACTGAAGCTTTCTTT.

The gene calls are TRBV6-1 and TRBJ1-1; 9 positions match TRBD1. V dropped 7 bases and J dropped 4; count of bases not matched to a gene: 10. Germline CDR1 reads MNHNS; CDR2 reads SASEGT. The CDR3 consists of 15 residues. The DNA of the CDR3 is TGTGCCAGCAACGGTCGACAGGGGGTTCTCACTGAAGCTTTCTTT. It is translated as CASNGRQGVLTEAFF.

In its sample, this clonotype was seen a few times. The genes are TRBV12-3 or TRBV12-4 and TRBJ2-3; 12 nucleotides match TRBD2. The CDR3 spans 16 residues. Trimming removed 6 bases from V and 2 bases from J; junction bases left unmatched: 6. In DNA form, the CDR3 reads TGTGCCAGCAGCCTGCTAGCGGGGGGGCACACAGATACGCAGTATTTT. Its protein product is CASSLLAGGHTDTQYF.

In its sample, this clonotype was seen a few times. CDR3 in DNA: TGCATCCCAACGGACACTTCGTCTGAAGCTTTCTTT. Its protein product is CIPTDTSSEAFF. This chain connects TRBV20-1 to TRBJ1-1; D is perhaps TRBD1 (5 bases). In germline, CDR1 is DFQATT, CDR2 SNEGSKA (reference sequence). This CDR3 is 12 amino acids long.

The chain has TRBV27 and TRBJ1-1; D unclear. V shed 6 bases and J shed 1 base, with 12 bases lying between them. CDR3 size: 14 residues. Germline V gene sequence: CDR1 MNHEY, CDR2 SMNVEV (reference sequence). The CDR3 here is CASRLGWTNTEAFF. The CDR3 DNA reads as TGTGCCAGCAGACTGGGGTGGACGAACACTGAAGCTTTCTTT.